These T cell receptor beta chains were read from a single sample in a study of T cell repertoires in cytomegalovirus infection. TCRdb recomputed calls from the reads with MiXCR, one row per CDR3 protein. The sample has about half a million distinct CDR3 sequences, 30% to 35% seen once. No cognate antigen is known for these TCRs. The sequencing here drew on cultured PBMCs, taken from culture after CMV antigen stimulation. The receptors derive from a human donor in good health (CMV status not recorded). Some clones in this sample may be carry-over from other donors' samples. Each CDR3 is given with its conserved first and last residue. The order of the fields is V gene, clone size, D gene, CDR3 length, J gene, CDR3 DNA, CDR3 protein. D genes are given only for firm matches. Some rows have no size entry. The others give once, few or many, or a class for an expanded clone.

V: TRBV7-2
size: NA
D: NA
length: 14
J: TRBJ2-1
DNA: TGTGCCAGCAGCCTGTGGGCCGCTAGGGATGAGCAGTTCTTC
CDR3: CASSLWAARDEQFF

V: TRBV2
size: NA
D: TRBD2
length: 14
J: TRBJ2-1
DNA: TGTGCCAGCCTGACTAGCGGAAACTACAATGAGCAGTTCTTC
CDR3: CASLTSGNYNEQFF

V: TRBV9
size: NA
D: NA
length: 15
J: TRBJ1-5
DNA: TGTGCCAGCAGCGTAGGCCCTACGGGGGATCAGCCCCAGCATTTT
CDR3: CASSVGPTGDQPQHF

V: TRBV12-3/TRBV12-4
size: NA
D: NA
length: 14
J: TRBJ1-3
DNA: TGTGCCAGCAGCCCAGGGTTACCTGGAAACACCATATATTTT
CDR3: CASSPGLPGNTIYF

V: TRBV27
size: NA
D: NA
length: 13
J: TRBJ2-7
DNA: TGTGCCAGCAGTTTCCGCTCCGGGTACGAGCAGTACTTC
CDR3: CASSFRSGYEQYF

V: TRBV4-2
size: NA
D: TRBD2
length: 15
J: TRBJ2-1
DNA: TGTGCCAGCAGCCAATCTAGCGGGAGGTTAGATGAGCAGTTCTTC
CDR3: CASSQSSGRLDEQFF

V: TRBV14
size: NA
D: NA
length: 15
J: TRBJ1-1
DNA: TGTGCCAGCAGCCAAGTGGCAGGTCTTCAAACGGGAGCTTTCTTT
CDR3: CASSQVAGLQTGAFF

V: TRBV7-2
size: many
D: TRBD1
length: 15
J: TRBJ1-5
DNA: TGTGCCAGCAGTAAACAGGGGATGAGCAATCAGCCCCAGCATTTT
CDR3: CASSKQGMSNQPQHF

V: TRBV6-1
size: many
D: NA
length: 15
J: TRBJ1-1
DNA: TGTGCCAGCAGGGGTGACGGCGCGGGTCCGACTGAAGCTTTCTTT
CDR3: CASRGDGAGPTEAFF

V: TRBV7-2
size: few
D: TRBD1
length: 13
J: TRBJ1-1
DNA: TGTGCCAGCAGCACAGGGGGAACGGGATTGGCTTTCTTT
CDR3: CASSTGGTGLAFF

V: TRBV7-4
size: NA
D: TRBD1
length: 17
J: TRBJ2-1
DNA: TGTGCCAGCAGCTTAAGCGGTCGGGACAGGGTTGGGAATGAGCAGTTCTTC
CDR3: CASSLSGRDRVGNEQFF

V: TRBV6-8
size: NA
D: NA
length: 15
J: TRBJ1-3
DNA: TGTGCCAGCAGTGGGACCGCGAACTCTGGAAACACCATATATTTT
CDR3: CASSGTANSGNTIYF

V: TRBV6-5
size: NA
D: TRBD2
length: 20
J: TRBJ2-1
DNA: TGTGCCAGCAGTTACAGGGCTAGCGGGAGTAGGGGCGGATCGGGGAATGAGCAGTTCTTC
CDR3: CASSYRASGSRGGSGNEQFF

V: TRBV6-6
size: few
D: NA
length: 14
J: TRBJ1-5
DNA: TGTGCCAGCAGTTACTCGCCTACTAATCAGCCCCAGCATTTT
CDR3: CASSYSPTNQPQHF

V: TRBV7-4
size: few
D: NA
length: 15
J: TRBJ1-4
DNA: TGTGCCAGCAGCTTAGCGAATCAGGGTGGTGAAAAACTGTTTTTT
CDR3: CASSLANQGGEKLFF

V: TRBV7-2
size: few
D: NA
length: 15
J: TRBJ2-3
DNA: TGTGCCAGCAGCTTAGGAGGGTACGTCACAGATACGCAGTATTTT
CDR3: CASSLGGYVTDTQYF

V: TRBV7-2
size: NA
D: NA
length: 14
J: TRBJ1-1
DNA: TGTGCCAGCAGCTTACAAGAACGGTACACTGAAGCTTTCTTT
CDR3: CASSLQERYTEAFF

V: TRBV7-2
size: many
D: TRBD1
length: 17
J: TRBJ2-1
DNA: TGTGCCAGCAGCTTAGACAGGGGGCTTACCTCATACAATGAGCAGTTCTTC
CDR3: CASSLDRGLTSYNEQFF

V: TRBV6-5
size: NA
D: NA
length: 14
J: TRBJ1-5
DNA: TGTGCCAGCAGTAACCAATATAGCAATCAGCCCCAGCATTTT
CDR3: CASSNQYSNQPQHF

V: TRBV19
size: NA
D: TRBD1
length: 15
J: TRBJ2-4
DNA: TGTGCCAGTAGTGACCTACAGGGGTCGGGAAACATTCAGTACTTC
CDR3: CASSDLQGSGNIQYF

V: TRBV10-3
size: once
D: NA
length: 13
J: TRBJ2-5
DNA: TGTGCCATCAGTGGGACTAACCAAGAGACCCAGTACTTC
CDR3: CAISGTNQETQYF

V: TRBV7-2
size: NA
D: NA
length: 13
J: TRBJ1-3
DNA: TGTGCCAGCAGCTTAGTAGGGGGAAACACCATATATTTT
CDR3: CASSLVGGNTIYF

V: TRBV28
size: NA
D: NA
length: 14
J: TRBJ1-1
DNA: TGTGCCAGCAGTTCCCCGTCAGCCAACACTGAAGCTTTCTTT
CDR3: CASSSPSANTEAFF

V: TRBV7-8
size: few
D: NA
length: 14
J: TRBJ2-1
DNA: TGTGCCAGCAGCGAGTTTAGTGTCTACAATGAGCAGTTCTTC
CDR3: CASSEFSVYNEQFF

V: TRBV6-5
size: NA
D: NA
length: 15
J: TRBJ1-1
DNA: TGTGCCAGCAGTTACCAGCCGACCATGAACACTGAAGCTTTCTTT
CDR3: CASSYQPTMNTEAFF

V: TRBV6-4
size: NA
D: NA
length: 13
J: TRBJ2-1
DNA: TGTGCCAGCAGTGACGGTGGGTTGAATGAGCAGTTCTTC
CDR3: CASSDGGLNEQFF

V: TRBV7-7
size: few
D: NA
length: 13
J: TRBJ2-1
DNA: TGTGCCAGCAGCTCTAGCCCCTACAATGAGCAGTTCTTC
CDR3: CASSSSPYNEQFF

V: TRBV7-8
size: few
D: TRBD1
length: 15
J: TRBJ2-7
DNA: TGTGCCAGCAGCTGGTCGGGACAGTCGATGAGGGAGCAGTACTTC
CDR3: CASSWSGQSMREQYF

V: TRBV30
size: few
D: NA
length: 13
J: TRBJ1-2
DNA: TGTGCCTGGAGCCGACAGGAACGCTATGGCTACACCTTC
CDR3: CAWSRQERYGYTF

V: TRBV19
size: once
D: TRBD2
length: 16
J: TRBJ2-4
DNA: TGTGCCAGTAGTACCTTTTTCCGAGCGGGAGAGGACATTCAGTACTTC
CDR3: CASSTFFRAGEDIQYF

V: TRBV18
size: NA
D: NA
length: 16
J: TRBJ2-2
DNA: TGTGCCAGCTCACCACCGTCAACGCCGGGAACCGGGGAGCTGTTTTTT
CDR3: CASSPPSTPGTGELFF

V: TRBV15
size: NA
D: NA
length: 15
J: TRBJ2-2
DNA: TGTGCCACCAGCAGAGAGCGTGGCTACACCGGGGAGCTGTTTTTT
CDR3: CATSRERGYTGELFF

V: TRBV7-2
size: few
D: TRBD2
length: 16
J: TRBJ2-3
DNA: TGTGCCAGCAGCTTAGGACTAGCGGCTGTTACAGATACGCAGTATTTT
CDR3: CASSLGLAAVTDTQYF

V: TRBV5-1
size: NA
D: NA
length: 14
J: TRBJ2-1
DNA: TGCGCCAGCAGCTTGGGTGCCCTAAGGGATGAGCAGTTCTTC
CDR3: CASSLGALRDEQFF

V: TRBV7-2
size: many
D: NA
length: 16
J: TRBJ1-5
DNA: TGTGCCAGCAGCTCCGCCGGGACGAGGGACAATCAGCCCCAGCATTTT
CDR3: CASSSAGTRDNQPQHF

V: TRBV7-6
size: NA
D: TRBD2
length: 17
J: TRBJ2-2
DNA: TGTGCCAGCAGCTTAGAGGGCGGGAGTCACCACACCGGGGAGCTGTTTTTT
CDR3: CASSLEGGSHHTGELFF

V: TRBV30
size: few
D: NA
length: 13
J: TRBJ1-3
DNA: TGTGCCTGGAGTCAAGGGTCTGGAAACACCATATATTTT
CDR3: CAWSQGSGNTIYF

V: TRBV6-5
size: NA
D: NA
length: 13
J: TRBJ2-1
DNA: TGTGCCAGCAGTTACTCTCCGAATAATGAGCAGTTCTTC
CDR3: CASSYSPNNEQFF

V: TRBV5-4
size: NA
D: NA
length: 12
J: TRBJ2-1
DNA: TGTGCCAGCAGCACGGACCACAATGAGCAGTTCTTC
CDR3: CASSTDHNEQFF

V: TRBV28
size: NA
D: NA
length: 14
J: TRBJ2-3
DNA: TGTGCCAGCAGTTCATCTACTAAGGCAGATACGCAGTATTTT
CDR3: CASSSSTKADTQYF

V: TRBV20-1
size: NA
D: NA
length: 14
J: TRBJ1-5
DNA: TGCAGTGCTATTGGTGCATGGGGGAATCAGCCCCAGCATTTT
CDR3: CSAIGAWGNQPQHF

V: TRBV27
size: many
D: NA
length: 12
J: TRBJ1-2
DNA: TGTGCCAGCAGTACCTCCAACTATGGCTACACCTTC
CDR3: CASSTSNYGYTF

V: TRBV6-2/TRBV6-3
size: NA
D: NA
length: 16
J: TRBJ1-5
DNA: TGTGCCAGCAGTTATACGGGGGTAGGCCTCAATCAGCCCCAGCATTTT
CDR3: CASSYTGVGLNQPQHF

V: TRBV19
size: NA
D: NA
length: 15
J: TRBJ1-6
DNA: TGTGCCAGTAGCTCCCGGACAGAAGCGAGTTCACCCCTCCACTTT
CDR3: CASSSRTEASSPLHF

V: TRBV27
size: NA
D: NA
length: 13
J: TRBJ1-2
DNA: TGTGCCAGCAGTTTTGACCGGTCGATCGGGTACACCTTC
CDR3: CASSFDRSIGYTF

V: TRBV7-8
size: NA
D: NA
length: 15
J: TRBJ2-1
DNA: TGTGCCAGCAGCTTAATAGGGGAGCTGGGTAGTGAGCAGTTCTTC
CDR3: CASSLIGELGSEQFF

V: TRBV20-1
size: once
D: TRBD1
length: 14
J: TRBJ2-3
DNA: TGCAGTGCTTTGAAGGGGGCCAGCACAGATACGCAGTATTTT
CDR3: CSALKGASTDTQYF

V: TRBV2
size: NA
D: NA
length: 11
J: TRBJ2-7
DNA: TGTGCCAGCAGGACGGACCAGATGCAGTACTTC
CDR3: CASRTDQMQYF

V: TRBV28
size: few
D: NA
length: 15
J: TRBJ1-5
DNA: TGTGCCAGCAGCCCAGGGTTTTATAGCAATCAGCCCCAGCATTTT
CDR3: CASSPGFYSNQPQHF

V: TRBV7-2
size: NA
D: TRBD1
length: 15
J: TRBJ1-3
DNA: TGTGCCAGCAGTCCCGGGACAGTCTCTGGAAACACCATATATTTT
CDR3: CASSPGTVSGNTIYF

V: TRBV6-1
size: NA
D: NA
length: 13
J: TRBJ1-5
DNA: TGTGCCAGCGGTCCCTCGGAGCATCAGCCCCAGCATTTT
CDR3: CASGPSEHQPQHF

V: TRBV6-2/TRBV6-3
size: few
D: NA
length: 15
J: TRBJ2-5
DNA: TGTGCCAGCAGTTACACGTCATCGGGACTGGAGACCCAGTACTTC
CDR3: CASSYTSSGLETQYF

V: TRBV6-5
size: NA
D: NA
length: 13
J: TRBJ1-1
DNA: TGTGCCAGCAGGAGGAATATGAACACTGAAGCTTTCTTT
CDR3: CASRRNMNTEAFF

V: TRBV2
size: NA
D: NA
length: 14
J: TRBJ1-2
DNA: TGTGCCAGCAGTTTCTCTGCGGGGACGGCGGGCTACACCTTC
CDR3: CASSFSAGTAGYTF

V: TRBV4-3
size: few
D: TRBD2
length: 15
J: TRBJ2-7
DNA: TGCGCCAGCAGCCAAGTGGGACTAGCGGGTGAAGAGCAGTACTTC
CDR3: CASSQVGLAGEEQYF

V: TRBV11-3
size: NA
D: TRBD1
length: 15
J: TRBJ1-2
DNA: TGTGCCAGCAGCTTAGATTCCGGACAGGGCTATGGCTACACCTTC
CDR3: CASSLDSGQGYGYTF